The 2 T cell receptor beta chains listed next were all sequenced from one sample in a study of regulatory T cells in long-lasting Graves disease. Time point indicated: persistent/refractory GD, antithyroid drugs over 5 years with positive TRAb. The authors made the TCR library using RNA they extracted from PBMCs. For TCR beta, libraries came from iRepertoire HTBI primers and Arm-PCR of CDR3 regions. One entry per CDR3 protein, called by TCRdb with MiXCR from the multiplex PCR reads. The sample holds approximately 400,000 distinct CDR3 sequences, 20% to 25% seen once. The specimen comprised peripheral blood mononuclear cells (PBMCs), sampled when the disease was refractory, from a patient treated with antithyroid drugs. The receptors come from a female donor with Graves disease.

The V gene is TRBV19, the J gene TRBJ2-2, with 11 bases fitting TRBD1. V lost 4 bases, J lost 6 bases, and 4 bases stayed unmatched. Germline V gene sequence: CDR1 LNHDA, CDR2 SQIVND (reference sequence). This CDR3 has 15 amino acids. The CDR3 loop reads CASSRDRGMAGELFF. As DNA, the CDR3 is TGTGCCAGTAGTAGGGACAGGGGGATGGCCGGGGAGCTGTTTTTT.

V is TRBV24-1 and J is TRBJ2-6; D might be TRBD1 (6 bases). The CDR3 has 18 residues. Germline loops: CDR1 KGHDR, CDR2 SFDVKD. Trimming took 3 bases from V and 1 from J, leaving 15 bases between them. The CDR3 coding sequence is TGTGCCACCAGTGATCCATTGGGGGCCAGGTCTGGGGCCAACGTCCTGACTTTC. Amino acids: CATSDPLGARSGANVLTF.